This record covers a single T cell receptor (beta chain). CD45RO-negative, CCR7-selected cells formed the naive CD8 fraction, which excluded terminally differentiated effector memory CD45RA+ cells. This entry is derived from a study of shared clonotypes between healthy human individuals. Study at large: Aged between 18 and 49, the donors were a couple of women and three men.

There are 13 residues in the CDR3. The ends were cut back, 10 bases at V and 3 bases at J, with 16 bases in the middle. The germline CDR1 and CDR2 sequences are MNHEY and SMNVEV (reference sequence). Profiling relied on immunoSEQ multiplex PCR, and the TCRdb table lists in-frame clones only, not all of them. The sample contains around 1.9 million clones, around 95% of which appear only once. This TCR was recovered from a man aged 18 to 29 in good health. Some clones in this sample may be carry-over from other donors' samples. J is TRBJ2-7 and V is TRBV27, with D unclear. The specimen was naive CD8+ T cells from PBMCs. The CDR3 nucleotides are TGTGCCACACGACGTGCCAGTTACTACGAGCAGTACTTC. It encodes CATRRASYYEQYF.